The clone carrying this TCR beta chain was seen just once. The antigen is unknown. Measured with immunoSEQ multiplex PCR; TCRdb has only the in-frame clones, and not every one. Here the sample spans some 74,000 clones, less than 90% being singletons. This entry is derived from a study of OX40 agonist ivuxolimab in advanced cancers. As for the study in general: Antecedent anti-PD-1, anti-PD-L1 or anti-CTLA-4 therapy was permissible, with 40% having received some.

Study-wide findings and caveats: Antigen specificity was not determined for the expanded peripheral T cells. Low normalized T-cell clonal expansion also characterized some of the nonresponders.

Germline V lookup: CDR1 KGHSH, CDR2 LQKENI. V lost 2 bases, J lost 3 bases, and 10 bases lay in between. The CDR3 contains 14 residues. This TCR was recovered from an adult with an advanced solid tumor such as melanoma, head and neck, liver or kidney cancer. The V and J genes are TRBV18 and TRBJ1-2; no reliable D call. Material: CD4+ or CD8+ T cells sorted from blood, obtained in a trial of the OX40 agonist ivuxolimab. This chain's CDR3 is CASSPGGQYYGYTF. In DNA form, the CDR3 reads TGTGCCAGCTCACCAGGCGGGCAGTACTATGGCTACACCTTC.